Presented here are 3 T cell receptor beta chains from one specimen sequenced in a study of T cell clonotyping in hematopoietic cell transplantation. Using immunoSEQ multiplex PCR, the repertoire was profiled, and TCRdb retains in-frame clones only, with some absent. The sample lists 5,500 to 9,000 clones, approximately 87% seen once, with about 5.5% in the top ten. Sequenced here: PBMCs, sampled 100 days after allogeneic stem cell transplant. The source is a male patient aged 45-60 years who had an allogeneic stem cell transplant from a related donor, so the T cells may come from the graft donor. Some clones in this sample may be carry-over from other donors' samples.

The chain couples TRBV7-9 to TRBJ2-7; no clear D. The V end was cut by 10 bases, the J end by 2 bases, with 15 bases between. Looked up from germline, CDR1 is SEHNR and CDR2 is FQNEAQ (reference sequence). The CDR3 contains 13 residues. The CDR3 reads CATRGDLTYEQYF. CDR3 bases: TGTGCCACAAGAGGAGACCTCACCTACGAGCAGTACTTC.

This chain uses TRBV10-3 with TRBJ2-7; D might be TRBD2 (5 bases). Trimming removed 6 bases from V and 2 bases from J, with 5 bases in between. This CDR3 is 11 amino acids long. CDR1 and CDR2 from the germline V gene are ENHRY and SYGVKD. CDR3 protein: CAIRRAYEQYF. CDR3 sequence (DNA): TGTGCCATCAGGCGGGCCTACGAGCAGTACTTC.

V is TRBV6-5 and J is TRBJ1-2; 10 nucleotides agree with TRBD1. The V segment lost 5 bases and the J segment 4 bases; nucleotides outside the gene matches: 4. The CDR3 runs 14 residues. CDR1 and CDR2 (germline): MNHEY, SVGAGI. This CDR3 reads CASSGGTGAYGYTF. CDR3 nucleotides: TGTGCCAGCAGTGGAGGGACAGGGGCCTATGGCTACACCTTC.